One sample yielded the 5 T cell receptor beta chains listed below, sequenced in a study of shared clonotypes between healthy human individuals. Assay used: immunoSEQ multiplex PCR; TCRdb lists only in-frame clones, some missing. This sample carries 2,500,000 or so clones, approximately 93% of them seen once, and the ten largest clones take approximately 0.35%. Sequences were obtained from naive CD4+ T cells from PBMCs. Specified subset: CD45RA+ positively selected. These receptors were collected from a man aged 18 to 29 in good health. Some clones in this sample may be carry-over from other donors' samples.

In this sample, this clone turned up once. The chain couples TRBV15 to TRBJ2-4; 8 bases are shared with TRBD1. V shed 5 bases and J 4 bases; nucleotides not matched to a gene: 19. The CDR3 runs to 19 residues. CDR1 LNHNV and CDR2 YYDKDF come from the germline V gene (reference sequence). The CDR3 reads CATSSRGFPGGTMKNIQYF. CDR3 sequence (DNA): TGTGCCACCAGCTCCCGCGGCTTCCCAGGGGGCACGATGAAAAACATTCAGTACTTC.

V is TRBV7-9 and J is TRBJ1-6; 7 bases are shared with TRBD1. The trim removed 8 bases at V and 7 bases at J, leaving 11 bases unmatched. Germline loops: CDR1 SEHNR, CDR2 FQNEAQ (reference sequence). There are 15 residues in the CDR3. CDR3 in amino acids: CASRLMGQLNSPLHF. In DNA, the CDR3 is TGTGCCAGCCGCCTCATGGGACAGCTAAATTCACCCCTCCACTTT.

CDR3 region: CASSLVQPVDSFEQFF. DNA of the CDR3: TGTGCCAGCAGCTTAGTTCAGCCAGTGGACTCGTTTGAGCAGTTCTTC. The J gene is TRBJ2-1, the V gene TRBV7-6; a possible D gene is TRBD2 (5 bases). CDR1 SGHVS and CDR2 FNYEAQ come from the germline V gene. This CDR3 region has 16 residues. Trimming took off 1 base at V and 9 bases at J, with 19 bases between the two ends.

The chain uses TRBV10-1 and TRBJ2-3; 10 bases fit TRBD2. Unmatched junction bases numbered 4, after V lost 6 bases and J lost 1 base. The CDR3 covers 15 residues. CDR1 and CDR2 from the germline V gene are WNHNN and SYGVQD (reference sequence). CDR3 DNA sequence: TGCGCCAGCAGCGATACTAGCGGGGGCACAGATACGCAGTATTTT. Translated, it gives CASSDTSGGTDTQYF.

The rearrangement links TRBV6-5 to TRBJ1-5, with D unresolved. The CDR3 is 14 amino acids. CDR1 and CDR2 (germline): MNHEY, SVGAGI. V lost 0 bases and J 3 bases, leaving 6 bases between the germline ends. CDR3 sequence: CASSYSRLNQPQHF. CDR3 in DNA: TGTGCCAGCAGTTACTCGAGGCTCAATCAGCCCCAGCATTTT.